Presented here are 16 T cell receptor beta chains from one specimen sequenced in a study of blood T cell repertoires in COVID-19. The assay was immunoSEQ multiplex PCR, and TCRdb's table has in-frame clones only and misses some. The repertoire includes 20,000 to 30,000 clones, over 85% of them detected once, and around 2.8% sits in the top ten. Sequences were obtained from peripheral blood. Receptors were obtained from a human donor in a cohort sampled during active COVID-19.

The chain combines TRBV19 with TRBJ1-2, with no clear D. This CDR3 spans 14 amino acids. V lost 2 bases to trimming and J lost 6 bases, with 13 bases between them. Germline V gene sequence: CDR1 LNHDA, CDR2 SQIVND (reference sequence). The CDR3 bases are TGTGCCAGTAGTATACCTAACCCGCAGGATGGCTACACCTTC. Its translation: CASSIPNPQDGYTF.

The rearrangement uses TRBV3-1 (or the pseudogene TRBV3-2) and TRBJ1-1, with TRBD1 as a possible D gene (6 bases). Germline V gene sequence: CDR1 LGHDT, CDR2 YNNKEL (reference sequence). The CDR3 extends over 16 amino acids. Between the trimmed V and J ends, which lost 4 bases and 1 base, there was a span of 16 bases. The CDR3: CASSPNRDRGNTEAFF. In DNA form, the CDR3 reads TGTGCCAGCAGCCCCAACAGGGACCGCGGGAACACTGAAGCTTTCTTT.

V and J are TRBV5-4 and TRBJ2-1; 9 bases line up with TRBD1. CDR3 length: 14 amino acids. Germline loops: CDR1 SGHNT, CDR2 YYREEE (reference sequence). After removal of 7 bases from V and 3 bases from J, the junction contained 5 bases not matched to a gene. As DNA, the CDR3 is TGTGCCAGCCTCCGGGACAGGGACTACAATGAGCAGTTCTTC. It yields the protein CASLRDRDYNEQFF.

The rearrangement uses TRBV7-3 and TRBJ2-5, with TRBD2 matching 14 bases. The CDR3 has 16 residues. V trimming: 5 bases; J trimming: 5 bases; junction bases outside the gene matches: 7. Germline lookup yields CDR1 SGHTA and CDR2 FQGTGA. CDR3 residues: CASSPRLAGGMETQYF. CDR3 nucleotide sequence: TGTGCCAGCAGCCCCCGACTAGCGGGGGGGATGGAGACCCAGTACTTC.

This chain uses TRBV6-5 with TRBJ2-2, with D tentatively TRBD2 (5 bases). V was clipped by 5 bases and J by 5 bases, with 9 bases between them. Germline V gene sequence: CDR1 MNHEY, CDR2 SVGAGI. The CDR3 runs to 13 residues. In nucleotides, the CDR3 is TGTGCCAGCAGTAGGGAGCGAACCGGGGAGCTGTTTTTT. As protein: CASSRERTGELFF.

V and J are TRBV29-1 and TRBJ1-2; D is uncertain. Germline V CDR1 and CDR2: SQVTM, ANQGSEA. The CDR3 sequence is 12 residues long. Trimming cost V 8 bases and J 6 bases, with 16 bases left between them. CDR3 loop: CSYPEPTNGYTF. As DNA, the CDR3 is TGCAGCTACCCGGAGCCCACAAATGGCTACACCTTC.

CDR3 nucleotide sequence: TGCGCCAGCAGAATGGACAGGGGGGGAGAGACCCAGTACTTC. This gives the protein CASRMDRGGETQYF. The chain links TRBV5-1 to TRBJ2-5, with 10 bases fitting TRBD1. This CDR3 region has 14 residues. Germline loops: CDR1 SGHRS, CDR2 YFSETQ. Trimming at V came to 5 bases and at J to 4 bases, leaving 5 bases not matched to a gene.

The V gene is TRBV7-9, the J gene TRBJ2-7, with D maybe TRBD2 (5 bases). The CDR3 totals 14 residues. Germline CDR1 reads SEHNR; CDR2 reads FQNEAQ (reference sequence). Trimming removed 5 bases from V and 1 base from J, with 12 bases in between. CDR3 sequence: CASSGPSGSYEQYF. The CDR3, as DNA: TGTGCCAGCAGCGGCCCCAGCGGATCCTACGAGCAGTACTTC.

This clone was seen a few times. The V and J genes are TRBV6-6 and TRBJ1-1; 9 bases are shared with TRBD1. Germline-derived CDR1 and CDR2 are MNHNY and SVGAGI (reference sequence). CDR3 length: 16 residues. Losses at the gene ends were 2 bases for V and 8 bases for J; bases not matched to a gene: 12. CDR3 region: CASSYLTGGQNVEAFF. The CDR3 nucleotides are TGTGCCAGCAGTTACCTTACAGGGGGCCAAAACGTAGAAGCTTTCTTT.

This clone was picked up one time. The chain joins TRBV3-1 (or the pseudogene TRBV3-2) to TRBJ2-7; TRBD1 is a possible D gene (5 bases). The CDR3 spans 14 residues. Germline lookup yields CDR1 LGHDT and CDR2 YNNKEL (reference sequence). Trimming pared 1 base from V and 5 bases from J, leaving 12 bases between. The CDR3 coding sequence is TGTGCCAGCAGCCAAGGACCCTTAGGGGACGAGCAGTACTTC. It is translated as CASSQGPLGDEQYF.

The rearrangement uses TRBV4-1 and TRBJ2-7; 8 bases align to TRBD2. The junction had 11 bases not matched to a gene; V was cut back by 8 bases and J by 5 bases. Per germline, CDR1 MGHRA and CDR2 YSYEKL. The CDR3 covers 14 residues. This CDR3 reads CASRRVAGFDEQYF. CDR3 sequence (DNA): TGCGCCAGCCGCCGGGTAGCGGGATTCGACGAGCAGTACTTC.

The V and J genes are TRBV6-5 and TRBJ1-1; TRBD1 matches 7 bases. Trimming removed 6 bases from V and 2 bases from J; junction bases left unmatched: 3. The germline V gene encodes CDR1 MNHEY and CDR2 SVGAGI. This CDR3 region has 13 residues. The chain's CDR3 is CASSDRVNTEAFF. The CDR3 DNA reads as TGTGCCAGCAGCGACAGGGTTAACACTGAAGCTTTCTTT.

V usage is TRBV11-2 and J usage is TRBJ1-1, with D perhaps TRBD1 (6 bases). Per germline, CDR1 SGHAT and CDR2 FQNNGV. Trimming stripped 3 bases from V and 3 bases from J, with 8 bases between. This CDR3 contains 13 residues. CDR3 DNA: TGTGCCAGCAGCTTGGGGGCGGACACTGAAGCTTTCTTT. It is translated as CASSLGADTEAFF. Full variable domain (outside the CDR3, taken from reference TRBV11-2 and TRBJ1-1): EAGVAQSPRYKIIEKRQSVAFWCNPISGHATLYWYQQILGQGPKLLIQFQNNGVVDDSQLPKDRFSAERLKGVDSTLKIQPAKLEDSAVYLCASSLGADTEAFFGQGTRLTVV.

V and J are TRBV28 and TRBJ2-1, with 11 nucleotides matching TRBD2. The CDR3 runs 15 residues. The trim removed 5 bases at V and 12 bases at J, leaving 12 bases unmatched. Germline V CDR1 and CDR2: MDHEN, SYDVKM. This CDR3 reads CASSPSGSGRAGQFF. The CDR3 DNA follows: TGTGCCAGCAGTCCCTCCGGTAGCGGGAGGGCTGGGCAGTTCTTC.

The rearrangement links TRBV7-9 to TRBJ2-5; D may be TRBD1 (7 bases). CDR1 SEHNR and CDR2 FQNEAQ come from the germline V gene (reference sequence). CDR3 length: 14 amino acids. V lost 5 bases to trimming and J lost 4 bases, with 14 bases between them. The DNA of the CDR3 is TGTGCCAGCAGCCTTCAGGGGGGTGGAGAGACCCAGTACTTC. Its translation: CASSLQGGGETQYF.

A word on this clone: The junction departs from the called germline gene at one end, perhaps through a read error. The chain is built from TRBV6-1 and TRBJ1-5; D is unclear. Per the germline V gene, CDR1 is MNHNS and CDR2 is SASEGT. The CDR3 has 15 residues. CDR3: CASSQARGNWQPQHF. The CDR3 DNA sequence: TGTGCCAGCAGTCAAGCCCGAGGTAACTGGCAGCCCCAGCATTTT.